A single sample is the source of the 18 T cell receptor beta chains below, sequenced in a study of tumor-infiltrating lymphocytes in localized non-small cell lung cancer. Sequenced by immunoSEQ multiplex PCR; TCRdb stores in-frame clones only, minus some. Found here are about 14,000 clones, 65% to 75% of them singletons; the top ten hold around 4.1%. The specimen was lung tumor tissue. These receptors all stem from a human donor with non-small cell lung cancer.

This sequence joins TRBV27 and TRBJ1-2; possible D gene TRBD1, 6 bases. CDR1 and CDR2 (germline): MNHEY, SMNVEV (reference sequence). With 2 bases removed from V and 1 base from J, the gap between germline ends came to 20 bases. This CDR3 has 18 amino acids. Here the CDR3 reads CASSLTLSTGNYNYGYTF. The CDR3 DNA sequence: TGTGCCAGCAGTTTAACCCTCTCGACAGGAAATTATAACTATGGCTACACCTTC.

The chain recombines TRBV7-6 with TRBJ2-1; D is perhaps TRBD2 (6 bases). V dropped 10 bases and J dropped 9 bases, with 22 bases sitting between them. The CDR3 loop spans 14 amino acids. Germline V gives CDR1 SGHVS, CDR2 FNYEAQ. The CDR3 reads CAMGRPAGLSEQFF. The CDR3 region has the DNA TGTGCCATGGGAAGGCCAGCGGGTCTCTCTGAGCAGTTCTTC.

This chain uses TRBV7-9 with TRBJ2-1; the D is unclear. Germline V gives CDR1 SEHNR, CDR2 FQNEAQ (reference sequence). The CDR3 has 13 amino acids. The V gene lost 5 bases and the J gene lost 8 bases, with 13 bases spanning the gap. CDR3 nucleotide sequence: TGTGCCAGCAGCGTGACACCCCAGGATGAGCAGTTCTTC. Translated, it gives CASSVTPQDEQFF.

This clone was recorded once. The rearrangement uses TRBV2 and TRBJ2-5, with no clear D. Germline loops: CDR1 SNHLY, CDR2 FYNNEI. CDR3 length: 14 amino acids. Trimming left V 10 bases short and J 1 base short, with 16 bases between. The CDR3 sequence: CATHLGNGQETQYF. CDR3 sequence (DNA): TGTGCCACCCACCTTGGGAACGGCCAAGAGACCCAGTACTTC.

The rearrangement links TRBV18 to TRBJ1-3; the D is unclear. V was pared by 6 bases and J by 0 bases, with 15 bases between. The germline V gene has CDR1 KGHSH and CDR2 LQKENI. This CDR3 has 16 amino acids. DNA of the CDR3: TGTGCCAGCTCCCCAGAGCCAGGCCTCTCTGGAAACACCATATATTTT. It codes for CASSPEPGLSGNTIYF.

V gene TRBV7-6 combines with J gene TRBJ2-7; TRBD1 is a possible D gene (5 bases). Trimming removed 8 bases from V and 2 bases from J, with 19 bases in between. Germline CDR1 reads SGHVS; CDR2 reads FNYEAQ. There are 15 residues in the CDR3. The CDR3 protein is CASRARATETYEQYF. The CDR3 nucleotides read TGTGCCAGCCGCGCCAGGGCGACGGAGACCTACGAGCAGTACTTC.

This clone was found a few times. The chain joins TRBV7-9 to TRBJ1-2, with 8 positions matching TRBD1. Germline V gene lookup returns CDR1 SEHNR and CDR2 FQNEAQ (reference sequence). With 5 bases clipped from V and 4 bases from J, the junction kept 6 bases outside the gene matches. The CDR3 contains 14 residues. The CDR3 DNA is TGTGCCAGCAGCCCAGGACAGGGTGCCTATGGCTACACCTTC. Protein product: CASSPGQGAYGYTF.

V gene TRBV27 combines with J gene TRBJ2-2; no clear D. The CDR3 is made up of 16 amino acids. Trimming removed 0 bases at V and 5 bases at J, with 13 bases between. CDR1 and CDR2 (germline): MNHEY, SMNVEV (reference sequence). CDR3 loop: CASSLSGSLGTGELFF. The CDR3 nucleotides are TGTGCCAGCAGTTTATCAGGTTCCCTTGGGACCGGGGAGCTGTTTTTT.

There are a few counts of this clone. The chain is built from TRBV28 and TRBJ1-3; no firm D call. The CDR3 is 13 residues long. Per the germline V gene, CDR1 is MDHEN and CDR2 is SYDVKM. V was shortened by 3 bases and J by 0 bases, with 3 bases between the two germline ends. CDR3 nucleotides: TGTGCCAGCAGTTTTGGCTCTGGAAACACCATATATTTT. This sequence encodes CASSFGSGNTIYF.

This clone has only one observation. This chain connects TRBV11-2 to TRBJ1-5; D call uncertain. V dropped 2 bases and J dropped 4 bases, with 12 bases sitting between them. CDR3 length: 15 amino acids. The germline gives CDR1 SGHAT, CDR2 FQNNGV. The chain's CDR3 is CASSLQPGLNQPQHF. The CDR3 DNA reads TGTGCCAGCAGCTTACAACCGGGCCTTAATCAGCCCCAGCATTTT.

J is TRBJ2-3 and V is TRBV7-2; D is ambiguous. Trimming removed 5 bases at V and 3 bases at J, with 15 bases between. Germline assignment: CDR1 SGHTA and CDR2 FQGNSA. The CDR3 runs 15 residues. CDR3 bases: TGTGCCAGCAGCCGAGGCCCACTCTTAACAGATACGCAGTATTTT. Translation gives CASSRGPLLTDTQYF.

The chain joins TRBV19 to TRBJ1-2, with 10 bases identical to TRBD1. J was trimmed by 7 bases and V by 3 bases; bases with no gene match: 5. Germline CDR1 and CDR2: LNHDA and SQIVND (reference sequence). The CDR3 sequence is 14 residues long. Here the CDR3 reads CASSMPGTGAGYTF. DNA for the CDR3: TGTGCCAGTAGTATGCCCGGGACAGGGGCTGGCTACACCTTC.

The rearrangement joins TRBV9 to TRBJ2-7, with 10 bases fitting TRBD2. Germline lookup yields CDR1 SGDLS and CDR2 YYNGEE. The CDR3 sequence is 15 residues long. V trimming: 4 bases; J trimming: 7 bases; junction bases outside the gene matches: 11. The CDR3, as DNA: TGTGCCAGCAGCCGAAACGAAGCGGGAGGGTGGGAGCAGTACTTC. Protein: CASSRNEAGGWEQYF.

DNA of the CDR3: TGTGCCACCAGCAGAGATCGAGCAGGTGGCTACACCTTC. Residues: CATSRDRAGGYTF. V is TRBV15 and J is TRBJ1-2; D remains unclear. The CDR3 runs 13 residues. V dropped 0 bases and J dropped 7 bases, with 9 bases sitting between them. CDR1 is LNHNV, CDR2 YYDKDF, per germline (reference sequence).

The chain recombines TRBV11-2 with TRBJ1-2; perhaps TRBD1 as D (5 bases). V lost 3 bases to trimming and J lost 4 bases, with 21 bases between them. The length of the CDR3 is 17 residues. Germline-derived CDR1 and CDR2 are SGHAT and FQNNGV. The CDR3 sequence: CASSFPAGGRALYGYTF. As DNA, the CDR3 is TGTGCCAGCAGCTTCCCCGCGGGGGGGAGGGCACTCTATGGCTACACCTTC. Filled out from reference TRBV11-2 and TRBJ1-2, the complete variable domain reads EAGVAQSPRYKIIEKRQSVAFWCNPISGHATLYWYQQILGQGPKLLIQFQNNGVVDDSQLPKDRFSAERLKGVDSTLKIQPAKLEDSAVYLCASSFPAGGRALYGYTFGSGTRLTVV.

The V call is TRBV7-6, the J call TRBJ1-1, with D unclear. Germline V gene lookup returns CDR1 SGHVS and CDR2 FNYEAQ. With 3 bases removed from V and 0 bases from J, the gap between germline ends came to 5 bases. This CDR3 is built from 13 residues. The CDR3 loop is CASSFSMNTEAFF. CDR3 DNA sequence: TGTGCCAGCAGCTTCTCAATGAACACTGAAGCTTTCTTT.

This chain uses TRBV11-3 with TRBJ2-1; TRBD2 matches 10 bases. The CDR3 is made up of 14 amino acids. Germline-derived CDR1 and CDR2 are SGHNT and YENEEA. The V and J ends lost 4 bases and 4 bases, in that order; junction bases with no gene match: 1. CDR3 amino acids: CASSSGLAYNEQFF. The CDR3 DNA follows: TGTGCCAGCAGCTCGGGACTAGCGTACAATGAGCAGTTCTTC.

The chain links TRBV27 to TRBJ2-7, with TRBD2 matching 8 bases. After removal of 5 bases from V and 0 bases from J, the junction contained 3 bases not matched to a gene. Germline V gene sequence: CDR1 MNHEY, CDR2 SMNVEV (reference sequence). The CDR3 sequence is 14 residues long. CDR3 amino acids: CASSRAGGSYEQYF. The CDR3 region has the DNA TGTGCCAGCAGTCGCGCGGGAGGCTCCTACGAGCAGTACTTC.